Below, 13 T cell receptor beta chains from the same sample are listed, as sequenced in a study of blood T cell repertoires in COVID-19. The repertoire was sequenced with immunoSEQ multiplex PCR; TCRdb's copy has only in-frame clones and lacks some. The sample includes around 150,000 clones, 84% seen only once; the top ten take less than 20%. The sequenced material came from peripheral blood. These receptors came from a woman older than 75 with acute or convalescent COVID-19.

The gene calls are TRBV2 and TRBJ2-2, with D uncertain. Germline CDR1 is SNHLY and CDR2 is FYNNEI. This CDR3 contains 15 residues. V was pared by 4 bases and J by 4 bases, with 13 bases between. Here the CDR3 reads CASSVFFASTGELFF. CDR3 DNA sequence: TGTGCCAGCAGTGTTTTCTTCGCTAGCACCGGGGAGCTGTTTTTT.

The V gene is TRBV9, the J gene TRBJ2-1; TRBD1 might be the D (6 bases). This CDR3 is built from 13 residues. Germline values: CDR1 SGDLS, CDR2 YYNGEE. The V end was cut by 7 bases, the J end by 5 bases, with 13 bases between. The CDR3 bases are TGTGCCAGCCAGGGGCAAGGAGACAATGAGCAGTTCTTC. Translation: CASQGQGDNEQFF.

The V call is TRBV27, the J call TRBJ2-1; possible D gene TRBD2, 5 bases. Germline V gene lookup returns CDR1 MNHEY and CDR2 SMNVEV (reference sequence). This CDR3 contains 14 residues. V was shortened by 5 bases and J by 8 bases, with 16 bases between the two germline ends. The CDR3 region has the DNA TGTGCCAGCAGTGTCACTAGTTCCGGAGATGAGCAGTTCTTC. Translated: CASSVTSSGDEQFF.

This clone was observed a single time. The V and J genes are TRBV4-3 and TRBJ2-7, with TRBD2 matching over 7 bases. The CDR3 runs to 16 residues. From germline, CDR1 is LGHNA and CDR2 YSLEER. Losses at the gene ends were 0 bases for V and 2 bases for J; bases not matched to a gene: 7. The CDR3: CASSQDRAAGTYEQYF. The CDR3 DNA sequence: TGCGCCAGCAGCCAAGATCGGGCAGCGGGGACCTACGAGCAGTACTTC.

The V gene is TRBV27, the J gene TRBJ1-5, with unresolved D. Trimming left V 3 bases short and J 0 bases short, with 9 bases between. The length of the CDR3 is 15 residues. CDR1 MNHEY and CDR2 SMNVEV come from the germline V gene (reference sequence). The DNA of the CDR3 is TGTGCCAGCAGTTTGGCGGGGAATAGCAATCAGCCCCAGCATTTT. Translated: CASSLAGNSNQPQHF.

The CDR3: CATSRDRVAGGSAGGNEQFF. CDR3 DNA sequence: TGTGCCACCAGCAGAGATAGGGTAGCGGGAGGGTCTGCGGGGGGAAATGAGCAGTTCTTC. The chain employs TRBV15 and TRBJ2-1; 11 bases map to TRBD2. The CDR3 runs 20 residues. V shed 0 bases and J 7 bases; nucleotides not matched to a gene: 17. CDR1 LNHNV and CDR2 YYDKDF come from the germline V gene (reference sequence).

The chain links TRBV19 to TRBJ1-2; 12 bases match TRBD1. Germline CDR1 and CDR2: LNHDA and SQIVND (reference sequence). V lost 3 bases, J lost 6 bases, and 8 bases stayed unmatched. The CDR3 is 16 amino acids. The CDR3: CASSILRDRGPNGYTF. The CDR3 DNA reads as TGTGCCAGTAGTATCCTCCGGGACAGGGGGCCAAATGGCTACACCTTC.

J is TRBJ2-7 and V is TRBV9; 8 bases are shared with TRBD1. V was pared by 4 bases and J by 0 bases, with 6 bases of the junction left unmatched. Germline CDR1 and CDR2: SGDLS and YYNGEE. The CDR3 is 15 amino acids. CDR3 protein: CASSQGQASSYEQYF. DNA of the CDR3: TGTGCCAGCAGCCAGGGACAGGCCTCCTCCTACGAGCAGTACTTC.

This chain joins TRBV11-2 and TRBJ1-2, with D maybe TRBD1 (6 bases). This CDR3 spans 18 amino acids. Germline V gives CDR1 SGHAT, CDR2 FQNNGV. Between the trimmed V and J ends, which lost 2 bases and 6 bases, there was a span of 25 bases. CDR3 coding DNA: TGTGCCAGCAGCTTAATAGATCGAGGGGCAGGGGCGTCGGATGGCTACACCTTC. It yields the protein CASSLIDRGAGASDGYTF.

The chain recombines TRBV9 with TRBJ2-5, with 10 bases fitting TRBD2. V lost 4 bases to trimming and J lost 5 bases; unmatched junction nucleotides: 8. Looked up from germline, CDR1 is SGDLS and CDR2 is YYNGEE. This CDR3 has 15 residues. The CDR3 DNA reads TGTGCCAGCAGCCCCAATAGCGGGGGGTTTGAGACCCAGTACTTC. Amino acids: CASSPNSGGFETQYF.

The gene calls are TRBV6-1 and TRBJ2-3; 8 nucleotides line up with TRBD1. J lost 1 base, V lost 2 bases, and 5 bases had no gene match. Germline-derived CDR1 and CDR2 are MNHNS and SASEGT. The CDR3 has 16 residues. The CDR3 here is CASSELGTGGTDTQYF. CDR3 nucleotides: TGTGCCAGCAGTGAACTTGGGACAGGCGGCACAGATACGCAGTATTTT.

The chain recombines TRBV4-3 with TRBJ2-7; the D gene is possibly TRBD2 (6 bases). Germline V CDR1 and CDR2: LGHNA, YSLEER. Trimming removed 4 bases at V and 0 bases at J, with 10 bases between. This CDR3 spans 14 amino acids. CDR3: CASSRYGSSYEQYF. CDR3 nucleotide sequence: TGCGCCAGCAGCCGGTACGGGAGCTCCTACGAGCAGTACTTC.

V and J are TRBV6-5 and TRBJ2-1, with D possibly matching TRBD2 (6 bases). Trimming shortened V by 7 bases and J by 5 bases, and 18 bases separated the two germline ends. Germline CDR1 reads MNHEY; CDR2 reads SVGAGI. The CDR3 is 15 amino acids. The CDR3 loop reads CASTLGRFRNNEQFF. CDR3 nucleotide sequence: TGTGCCAGCACCTTGGGGAGGTTCCGGAACAATGAGCAGTTCTTC.